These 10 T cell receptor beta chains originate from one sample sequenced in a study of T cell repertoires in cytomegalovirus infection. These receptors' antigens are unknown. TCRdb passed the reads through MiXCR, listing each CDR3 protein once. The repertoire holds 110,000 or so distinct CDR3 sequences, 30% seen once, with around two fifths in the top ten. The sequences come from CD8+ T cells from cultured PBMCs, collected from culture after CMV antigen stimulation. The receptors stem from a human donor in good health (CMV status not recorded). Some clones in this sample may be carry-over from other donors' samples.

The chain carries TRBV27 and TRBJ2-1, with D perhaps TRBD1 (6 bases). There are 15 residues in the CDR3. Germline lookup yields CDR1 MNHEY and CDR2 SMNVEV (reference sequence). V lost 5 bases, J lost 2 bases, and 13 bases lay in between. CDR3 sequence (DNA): TGTGCCAGCAGTACCCGACAGGAAACCTACAATGAGCAGTTCTTC. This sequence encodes CASSTRQETYNEQFF.

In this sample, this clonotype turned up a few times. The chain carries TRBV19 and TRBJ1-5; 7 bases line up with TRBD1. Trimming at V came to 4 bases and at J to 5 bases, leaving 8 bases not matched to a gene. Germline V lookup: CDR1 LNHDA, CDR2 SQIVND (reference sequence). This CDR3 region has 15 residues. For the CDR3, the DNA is TGTGCCAGTAGTACCGGGGGACAGACTTATCAGCCCCAGCATTTT. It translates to CASSTGGQTYQPQHF. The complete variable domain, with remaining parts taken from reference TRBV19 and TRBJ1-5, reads DGGITQSPKYLFRKEGQNVTLSCEQNLNHDAMYWYRQDPGQGLRLIYYSQIVNDFQKGDIAEGYSVSREKKESFPLTVTSAQKNPTAFYLCASSTGGQTYQPQHFGDGTRLSIL.

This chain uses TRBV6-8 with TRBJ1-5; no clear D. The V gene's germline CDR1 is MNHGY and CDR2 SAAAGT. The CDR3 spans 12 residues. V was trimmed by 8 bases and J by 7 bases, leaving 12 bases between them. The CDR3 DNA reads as TGTGCCAGCGAAGAAACGAGGCAGCCCCAGCATTTT. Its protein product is CASEETRQPQHF.

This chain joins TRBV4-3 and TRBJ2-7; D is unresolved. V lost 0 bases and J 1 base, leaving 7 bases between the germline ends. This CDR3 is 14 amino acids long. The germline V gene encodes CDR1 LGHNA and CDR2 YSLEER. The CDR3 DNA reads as TGCGCCAGCAGCCAAGATCGCATTTCCTACGAGCAGTACTTC. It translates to CASSQDRISYEQYF.

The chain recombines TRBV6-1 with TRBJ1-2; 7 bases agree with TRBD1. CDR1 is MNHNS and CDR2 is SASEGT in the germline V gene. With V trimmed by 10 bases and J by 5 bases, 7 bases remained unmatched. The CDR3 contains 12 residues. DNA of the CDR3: TGTGCCACCATACAGGGGTTATATGGCTACACCTTC. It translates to CATIQGLYGYTF.

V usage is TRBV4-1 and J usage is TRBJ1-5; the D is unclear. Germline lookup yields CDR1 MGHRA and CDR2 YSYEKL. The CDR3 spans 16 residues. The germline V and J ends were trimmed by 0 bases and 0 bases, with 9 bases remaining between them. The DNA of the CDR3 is TGCGCCAGCAGCCAAGATGCGATCCTTAGCAATCAGCCCCAGCATTTT. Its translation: CASSQDAILSNQPQHF.

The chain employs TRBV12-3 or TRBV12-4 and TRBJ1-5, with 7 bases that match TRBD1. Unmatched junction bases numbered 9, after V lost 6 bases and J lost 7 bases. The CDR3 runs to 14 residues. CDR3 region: CASSPQGNRQPQHF. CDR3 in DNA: TGTGCCAGCAGCCCACAGGGGAACCGCCAGCCCCAGCATTTT.

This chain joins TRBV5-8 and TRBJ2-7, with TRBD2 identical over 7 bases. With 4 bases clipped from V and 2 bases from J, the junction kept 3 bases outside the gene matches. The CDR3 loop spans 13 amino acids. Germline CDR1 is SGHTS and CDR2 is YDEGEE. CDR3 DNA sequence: TGTGCCAGCAGCGGACTAGGACCCTACGAGCAGTACTTC. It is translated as CASSGLGPYEQYF.

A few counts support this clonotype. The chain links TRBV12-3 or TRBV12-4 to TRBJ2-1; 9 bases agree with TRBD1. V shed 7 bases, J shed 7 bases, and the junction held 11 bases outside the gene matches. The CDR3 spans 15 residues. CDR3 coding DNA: TGTGCCAGCACCATCCTACAGGGGGCCCGAAATGAGCAGTTCTTC. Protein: CASTILQGARNEQFF.

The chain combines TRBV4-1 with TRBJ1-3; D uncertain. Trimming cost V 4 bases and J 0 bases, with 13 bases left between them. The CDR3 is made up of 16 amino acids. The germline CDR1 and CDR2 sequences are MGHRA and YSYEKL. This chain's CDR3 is CASSPGGSHSGNTIYF. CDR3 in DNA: TGCGCCAGCAGCCCTGGAGGCTCCCACTCTGGAAACACCATATATTTT.